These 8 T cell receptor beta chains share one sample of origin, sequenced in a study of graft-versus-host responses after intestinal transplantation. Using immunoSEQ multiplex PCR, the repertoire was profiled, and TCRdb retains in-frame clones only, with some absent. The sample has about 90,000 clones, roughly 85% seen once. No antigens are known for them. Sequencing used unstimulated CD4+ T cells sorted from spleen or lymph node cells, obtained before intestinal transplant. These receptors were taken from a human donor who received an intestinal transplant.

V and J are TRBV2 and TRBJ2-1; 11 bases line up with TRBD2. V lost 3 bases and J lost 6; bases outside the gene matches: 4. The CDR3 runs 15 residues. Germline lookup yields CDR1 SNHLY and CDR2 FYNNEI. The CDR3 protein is CASSDPGLAVNEQFF. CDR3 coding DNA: TGTGCCAGCAGTGACCCGGGACTAGCGGTCAATGAGCAGTTCTTC.

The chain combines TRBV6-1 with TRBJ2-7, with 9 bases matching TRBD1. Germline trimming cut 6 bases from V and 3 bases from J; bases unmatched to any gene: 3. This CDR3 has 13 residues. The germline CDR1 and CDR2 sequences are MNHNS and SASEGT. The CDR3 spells CASRVTGGYEQYF. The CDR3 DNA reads TGTGCCAGCAGGGTGACAGGGGGCTACGAGCAGTACTTC.

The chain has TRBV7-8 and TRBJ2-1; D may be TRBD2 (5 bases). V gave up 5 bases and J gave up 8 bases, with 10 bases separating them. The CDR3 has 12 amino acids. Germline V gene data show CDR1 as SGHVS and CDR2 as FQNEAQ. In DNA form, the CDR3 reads TGTGCCAGCAGCCAGGTAGCGCATGAGCAGTTCTTC. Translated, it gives CASSQVAHEQFF. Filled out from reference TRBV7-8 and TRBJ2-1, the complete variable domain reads GAGVSQSPRYKVAKRGQDVALRCDPISGHVSLFWYQQALGQGPEFLTYFQNEAQLDKSGLPSDRFFAERPEGSVSTLKIQRTQQEDSAVYLCASSQVAHEQFFGPGTRLTVL.

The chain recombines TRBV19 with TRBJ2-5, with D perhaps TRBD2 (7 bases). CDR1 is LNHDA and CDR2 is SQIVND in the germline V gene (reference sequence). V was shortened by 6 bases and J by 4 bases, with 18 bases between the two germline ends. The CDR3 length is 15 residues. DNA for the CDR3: TGTGCCAGTAGCTCCGGGGGGACAATTGCAGAGACCCAGTACTTC. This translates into CASSSGGTIAETQYF.

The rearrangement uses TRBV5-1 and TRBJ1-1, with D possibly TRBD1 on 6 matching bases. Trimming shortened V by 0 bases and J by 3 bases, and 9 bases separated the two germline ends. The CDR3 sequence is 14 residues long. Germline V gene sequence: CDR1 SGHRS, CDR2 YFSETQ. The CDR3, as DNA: TGCGCCAGCAGCTTGGACACAGGGTACACTGAAGCTTTCTTT. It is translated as CASSLDTGYTEAFF.

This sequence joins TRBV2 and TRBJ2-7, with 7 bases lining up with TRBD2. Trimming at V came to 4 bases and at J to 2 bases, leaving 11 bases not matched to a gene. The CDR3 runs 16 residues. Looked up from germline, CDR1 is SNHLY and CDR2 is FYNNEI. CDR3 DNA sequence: TGTGCCAGCAGTGCCTTTGGCGCGGGACTAACCTACGAGCAGTACTTC. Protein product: CASSAFGAGLTYEQYF.

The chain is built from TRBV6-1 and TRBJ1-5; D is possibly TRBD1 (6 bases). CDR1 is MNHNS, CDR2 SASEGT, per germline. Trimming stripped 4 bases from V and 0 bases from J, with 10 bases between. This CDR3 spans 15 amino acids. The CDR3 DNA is TGTGCCAGCAGTGGACAGGACAATAGCAATCAGCCCCAGCATTTT. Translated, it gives CASSGQDNSNQPQHF.

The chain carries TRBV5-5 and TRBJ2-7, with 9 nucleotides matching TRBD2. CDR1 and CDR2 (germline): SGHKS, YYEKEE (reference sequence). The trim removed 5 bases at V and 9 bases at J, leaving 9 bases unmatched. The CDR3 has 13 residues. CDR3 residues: CASRTGTSSAQYF. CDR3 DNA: TGTGCCAGCAGAACCGGGACTAGCTCTGCGCAGTACTTC.